The entry below describes one T cell receptor beta chain. This clonotype showed up just a few times. The antigen it binds to is not known. No quality values exist for individual bases; no much larger clone is one base distant. This specimen's time point label, interpreted: patch test 2, 6 weeks after DPC sensitization. What the treatment or condition label conveys for this sample: therapeutic diphenylcyclopropenone sensitization with weekly scalp DPC. At each patch-test visit, blood was drawn before the patch test was applied. Patients were eligible if aged 18 to 70, diagnosed with alopecia and judged suitable for DPC therapy, and pregnant patients were excluded. Total RNA was extracted from unfractionated whole blood collected in Tempus Blood RNA tubes. The data were obtained in a study of human T cells and chemical hapten exposure (dated by TCRdb to the early 2020s). Background on the whole study: For sensitization, 2% DPC in acetone was applied to a roughly 2 cm by roughly 2 cm area of upper inner arm skin. In alopecia patients, the study followed how the peripheral blood TCR repertoire changed in vivo over primary and secondary sensitization to diphenylcyclopropenone (DPC), a hapten. Blood samples were taken from patients before sensitization (week 0) and at 2, 6 and about 24 weeks after DPC sensitization. Patch testing was done on the upper back using Finn chambers containing 0.01% DPC, and results were scored after 6 days according to International Contact Dermatitis Research Group standards. Twenty-nine alopecia patients gave blood for TCR sequencing at one to four time points (pre-sensitization, 2, 6 and 24 weeks). Patients additionally received weekly therapeutic DPC doses to the scalp throughout the roughly 25-week study period. Libraries were pooled for sequencing, and per-sample TCR yields varied mainly because of small differences in library volumes within the pool. Alopecia areata with under or over 50% scalp involvement, alopecia totalis and alopecia universalis were represented in the patient cohort, which was mostly female. On the study overall, not on this receptor specifically: Patch test score was positively correlated with the number of PT1 expanded TCRs, with significance at thresholds 8, 16 and 32 but not at 4. Because all patients had alopecia, a presumed autoimmune disease, the immune response of the patients might differ from that of healthy individuals. The number of TCRs above 1 in 1000 frequency did not change with DPC sensitization; there was no evidence of global repertoire structure alterations. Repeated subsampling changed both the strength of the expansion versus patch-test correlation and the threshold at which the correlation became significant. Expanded TCRs formed significantly more large CDR3 similarity clusters than pre-sensitization or healthy control sets, consistent with antigen-driven responses.

The library was made by RACE. Sequencer: NextSeq 500. During library preparation, unique molecular identifiers were attached to individual cDNA molecules so that TCRs could be counted quantitatively and reproducibly. Both TCR alpha and TCR beta chains were sequenced from each blood RNA sample. As for the original processing: Samples had a median of roughly 99,000 TCRs, with a range from 23,224 to 690,600. V, J and CDR3 annotation of the TCR reads was performed with the Decombinator software suite. Every sample was subsampled to the same number of TCRs (28,000) for the PS versus PT1 abundance plots. TCRs were defined as expanded if absent before sensitization and observed at least eight times at the 2-week time point. TCRdb reprocessed the public reads (quality trimming at Q25 with fastp, clone calling with MiXCR) and kept in-frame beta chains. Every CDR3 protein is listed once, alongside the most common genes and DNA of its rows. TCRdb, not the authors, supplied the V and J calls. The sample records approximately 350,000 distinct CDR3 sequences, 6% to 7% of which are singletons. Around 5.6% of the sample rests with the top ten.

From the germline V gene, CDR1 is MDHEN and CDR2 is SYDVKM. From the cysteine up to the phenylalanine, the CDR3 has a length of 16 residues. Just CDR3 DNA is preserved here, 48 bases in frame from base 1. Trimming takes 5 bases from V and 10 bases from J, and the germline ends sit 23 bases apart. This specimen consisted of whole blood, obtained in connection with sensitization to the hapten diphenylcyclopropenone (DPC). The V gene is TRBV28 and the J gene is TRBJ1-4; TRBD1 is possibly the D segment (5 matching bases). The TCR was taken from a woman aged 18-29 years with alopecia areata. Some clones in this sample may be carry-over from other donors' samples. CDR3 sequence: CASSRPDPGGGSKLFF. The nucleotide sequence reads TGTGCCAGCAGTCGGCCCGACCCTGGCGGGGGATCAAAACTGTTTTTT.